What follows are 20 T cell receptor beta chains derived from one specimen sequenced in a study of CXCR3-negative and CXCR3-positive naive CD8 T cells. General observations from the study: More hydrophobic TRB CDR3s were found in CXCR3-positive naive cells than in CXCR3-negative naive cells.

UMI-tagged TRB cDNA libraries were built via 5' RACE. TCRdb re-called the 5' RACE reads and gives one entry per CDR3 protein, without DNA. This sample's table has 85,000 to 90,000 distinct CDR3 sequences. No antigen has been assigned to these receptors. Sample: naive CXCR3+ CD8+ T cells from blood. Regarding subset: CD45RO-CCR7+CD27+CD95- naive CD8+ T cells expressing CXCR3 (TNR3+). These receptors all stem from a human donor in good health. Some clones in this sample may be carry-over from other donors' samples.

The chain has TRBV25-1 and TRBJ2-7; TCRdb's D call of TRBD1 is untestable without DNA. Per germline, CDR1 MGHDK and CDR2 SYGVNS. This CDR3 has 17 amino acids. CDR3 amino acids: CASSAGTGAIPDYEQYF.

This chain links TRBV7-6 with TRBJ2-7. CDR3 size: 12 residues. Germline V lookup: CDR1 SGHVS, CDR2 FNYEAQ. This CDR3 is CASSFGEIAQYF.

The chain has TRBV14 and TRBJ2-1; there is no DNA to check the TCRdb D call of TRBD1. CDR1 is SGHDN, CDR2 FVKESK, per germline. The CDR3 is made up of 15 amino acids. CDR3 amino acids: CASSQYSGGYNEQFF.

The CDR3 region is CASSGAGQSGAYEQYF. This chain joins TRBV12-3 or TRBV12-4 and TRBJ2-7; TCRdb's D call of TRBD2 is untestable without DNA. The CDR3 has 16 residues.

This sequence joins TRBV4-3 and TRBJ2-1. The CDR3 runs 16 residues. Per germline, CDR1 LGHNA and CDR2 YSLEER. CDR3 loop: CASSPEGQGSYNEQFF.

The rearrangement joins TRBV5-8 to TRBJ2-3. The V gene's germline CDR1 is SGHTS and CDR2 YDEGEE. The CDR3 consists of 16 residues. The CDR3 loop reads CASSLYMWSSTDTQYF.

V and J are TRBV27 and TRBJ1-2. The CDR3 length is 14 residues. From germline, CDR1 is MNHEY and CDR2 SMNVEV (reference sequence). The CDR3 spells CASSFSSSNYGYTF.

This chain's CDR3 is CASSVEGLAGDEQYF. This chain links TRBV9 with TRBJ2-7; the D call of TRBD2 rests on TCRdb alone, since no DNA is present to check it. CDR1 SGDLS and CDR2 YYNGEE come from the germline V gene. CDR3 length: 15 amino acids.

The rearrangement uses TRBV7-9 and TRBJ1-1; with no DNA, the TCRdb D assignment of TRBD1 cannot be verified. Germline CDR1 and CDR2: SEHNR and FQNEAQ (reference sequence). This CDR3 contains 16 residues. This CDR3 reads CASSLASDRGNTEAFF.

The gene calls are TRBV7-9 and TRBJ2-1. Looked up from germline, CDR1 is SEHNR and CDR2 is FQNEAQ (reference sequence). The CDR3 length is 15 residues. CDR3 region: CASSLASGLYNEQFF.

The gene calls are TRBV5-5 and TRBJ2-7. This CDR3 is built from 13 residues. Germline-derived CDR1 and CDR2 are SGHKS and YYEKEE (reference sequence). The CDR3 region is CASSLRSLYEQYF. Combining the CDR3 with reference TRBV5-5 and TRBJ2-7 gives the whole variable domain DAGVTQSPTHLIKTRGQQVTLRCSPISGHKSVSWYQQVLGQGPQFIFQYYEKEERGRGNFPDRFSARQFPNYSSELNVNALLLGDSALYLCASSLRSLYEQYFGPGTRLTVT.

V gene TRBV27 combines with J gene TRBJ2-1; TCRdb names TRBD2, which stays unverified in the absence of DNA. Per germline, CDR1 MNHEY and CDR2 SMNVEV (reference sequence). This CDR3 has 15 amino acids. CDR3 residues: CASSTTSASYNEQFF.

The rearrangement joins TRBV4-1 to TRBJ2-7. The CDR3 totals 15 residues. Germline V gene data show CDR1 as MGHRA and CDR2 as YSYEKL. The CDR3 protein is CASSQVVRSSYEQYF.

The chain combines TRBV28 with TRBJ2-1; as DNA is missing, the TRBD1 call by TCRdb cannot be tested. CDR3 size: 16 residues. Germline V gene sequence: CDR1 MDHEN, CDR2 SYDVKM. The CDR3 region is CASSLPGTGGLDEQFF.

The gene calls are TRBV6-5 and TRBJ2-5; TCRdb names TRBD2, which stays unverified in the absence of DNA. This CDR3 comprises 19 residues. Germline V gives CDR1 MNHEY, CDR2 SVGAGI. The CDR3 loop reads CASSQPPGLAGGYQETQYF.

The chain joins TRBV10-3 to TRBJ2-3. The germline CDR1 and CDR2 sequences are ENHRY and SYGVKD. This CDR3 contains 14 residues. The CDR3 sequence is CAISEVEGTDTQYF.

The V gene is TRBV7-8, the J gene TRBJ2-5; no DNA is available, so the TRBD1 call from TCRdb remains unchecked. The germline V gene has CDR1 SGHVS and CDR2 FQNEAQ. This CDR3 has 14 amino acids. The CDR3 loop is CASSESRDIGTQYF.

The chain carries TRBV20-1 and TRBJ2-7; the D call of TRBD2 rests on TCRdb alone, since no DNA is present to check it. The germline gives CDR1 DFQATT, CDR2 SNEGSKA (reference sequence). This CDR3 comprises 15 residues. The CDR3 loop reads CSASPLAGVRYEQYF.

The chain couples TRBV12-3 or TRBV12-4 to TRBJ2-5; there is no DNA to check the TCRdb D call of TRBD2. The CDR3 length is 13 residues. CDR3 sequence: CASSPAEWETQYF.

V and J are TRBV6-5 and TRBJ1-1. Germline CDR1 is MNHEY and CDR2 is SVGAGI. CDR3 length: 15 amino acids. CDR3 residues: CASSYSLGMNTEAFF.